The clone carrying this T cell receptor beta chain was seen once. Its antigen is not known. The data were taken from a study of T cell clonotyping in hematopoietic cell transplantation. Broader study findings: Recipient TCR diversity dropped after transplant; expanded clonotypes rose from day 30 to 180. Graft donor and pretransplant recipient Inverse Simpson Index values predicted broader posttransplant TCR diversity.

Per germline, CDR1 GTSNPN and CDR2 SVGIG (reference sequence). The V and J ends lost 2 bases and 2 bases respectively, with 7 bases between them. This CDR3 comprises 13 residues. The method was immunoSEQ multiplex PCR; TCRdb's version includes in-frame clones alone and lacks a portion of them. The sample lists over 10,000 clones, roughly nine tenths occurring once. Sequenced sample: peripheral blood mononuclear cells. The chain combines TRBV30 with TRBJ1-3, with D uncertain. The sequence was obtained from a human donor who either received an allogeneic hematopoietic cell transplant for a myeloid malignancy or was a related donor (not recorded which). Some clones in this sample may be carry-over from other donors' samples. The CDR3: CAWSLRPGNTIYF. The CDR3 DNA reads TGTGCCTGGAGTCTCCGACCTGGAAACACCATATATTTT.